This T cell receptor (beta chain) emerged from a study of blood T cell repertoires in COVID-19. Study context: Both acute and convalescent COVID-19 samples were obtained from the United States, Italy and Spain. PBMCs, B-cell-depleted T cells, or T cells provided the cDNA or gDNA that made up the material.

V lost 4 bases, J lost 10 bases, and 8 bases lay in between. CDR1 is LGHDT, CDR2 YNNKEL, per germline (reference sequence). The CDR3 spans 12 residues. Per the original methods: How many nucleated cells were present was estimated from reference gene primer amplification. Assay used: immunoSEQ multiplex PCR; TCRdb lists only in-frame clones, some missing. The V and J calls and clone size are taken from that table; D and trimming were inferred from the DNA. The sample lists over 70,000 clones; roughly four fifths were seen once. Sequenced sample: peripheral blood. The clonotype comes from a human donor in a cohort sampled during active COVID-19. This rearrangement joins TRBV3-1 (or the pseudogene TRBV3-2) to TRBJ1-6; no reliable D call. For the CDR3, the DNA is TGTGCCAGCAGCCTCACTTCCTCACCCCTCCACTTT. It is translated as CASSLTSSPLHF.